Presented here are 16 T cell receptor beta chains from one specimen sequenced in a study of cytomegalovirus exposure and HLA in healthy donors. With 60 Vbeta and 13 Jbeta primers, the PCR was carried out. Generated by immunoSEQ multiplex PCR, the TCRdb table keeps only in-frame clones and is missing some. The data show roughly 140,000 clones, roughly 78% seen once. The sample taken for sequencing was PBMCs. These receptors all stem from a man in his fifties or sixties in good health and CMV-seropositive.

The chain recombines TRBV29-1 with TRBJ2-1, with D hard to call. There are 12 residues in the CDR3. The germline V gene encodes CDR1 SQVTM and CDR2 ANQGSEA. The V end lost 4 bases, the J end lost 6 bases, and 10 bases lay between the germline ends. CDR3 in amino acids: CSVATYGNEQFF. CDR3 DNA: TGCAGCGTTGCTACTTACGGCAATGAGCAGTTCTTC.

The table lists this clone with a few counts. V gene TRBV27 combines with J gene TRBJ1-4, with D possibly matching TRBD1 (6 bases). The V gene's germline CDR1 is MNHEY and CDR2 SMNVEV (reference sequence). Trimming cost V 4 bases and J 2 bases, with 11 bases left between them. This CDR3 region has 15 residues. The CDR3 loop reads CASSSNRATNEKLFF. The CDR3 nucleotides read TGTGCCAGCAGTTCCAACAGGGCGACTAATGAAAAACTGTTTTTT.

The chain carries TRBV5-1 and TRBJ1-1, with D possibly TRBD1 on 5 matching bases. In germline, CDR1 is SGHRS, CDR2 YFSETQ. The CDR3 runs to 15 residues. The germline V and J ends were trimmed by 1 base and 4 bases, with 14 bases remaining between them. CDR3 residues: CASSLLPQGVTEAFF. The CDR3 bases are TGCGCCAGCAGCTTGTTACCCCAGGGTGTCACTGAAGCTTTCTTT.

The chain uses TRBV28 and TRBJ1-2; D might be TRBD1 (6 bases). This CDR3 is built from 16 residues. Between the trimmed V and J ends, which lost 5 bases and 4 bases, there was a span of 20 bases. CDR1 is MDHEN and CDR2 is SYDVKM in the germline V gene. The CDR3 here is CASSPLSADRPYGYTF. The CDR3 DNA follows: TGTGCCAGCAGTCCCTTATCAGCCGACAGGCCCTATGGCTACACCTTC.

Written as DNA, the CDR3 is TGTGCCAGCACCAAAGGGGAAATCACAGATACGCAGTATTTT. It yields the protein CASTKGEITDTQYF. The chain links TRBV6-5 to TRBJ2-3; possible D gene TRBD1, 5 bases. This CDR3 is 14 amino acids long. V lost 7 bases and J 2 bases, leaving 13 bases between the germline ends. Germline loops: CDR1 MNHEY, CDR2 SVGAGI.

This chain links TRBV18 with TRBJ2-5; TRBD2 matches 8 bases. The germline CDR1 and CDR2 sequences are KGHSH and LQKENI. The V gene end was trimmed by 3 bases and the J gene end by 5 bases; junction bases not matched to a gene: 2. This CDR3 contains 13 residues. The CDR3 region has the DNA TGTGCCAGCTCACCGACGGGAGGGGAGACCCAGTACTTC. Encoded protein: CASSPTGGETQYF.

This clone was picked up one time. This rearrangement joins TRBV6-6 to TRBJ1-1; weak D call: TRBD1 (5 bases). Germline V CDR1 and CDR2: MNHNY, SVGAGI (reference sequence). V was trimmed by 5 bases and J by 10 bases, leaving 17 bases between them. This CDR3 has 13 residues. The CDR3 loop reads CASSKGLSLGAFF. In DNA form, the CDR3 reads TGTGCCAGCAGTAAGGGACTTTCATTGGGAGCTTTCTTT.

This chain uses TRBV5-1 with TRBJ2-5, with 13 nucleotides matching TRBD2. The end of the DNA is better explained by TRBJ2-7, so the J call may be wrong. CDR1 and CDR2 (germline): SGHRS, YFSETQ. The CDR3 is 17 amino acids. CDR3 sequence reads: CASSLAETSGRIYEQYF. CDR3 bases: TGCGCCAGCAGCTTGGCCGAGACTAGCGGGAGGATCTACGAGCAGTACTTC.

CDR3 bases: TGTGCCAGTACAAGCGGTAGCCAAGAGACCCAGTACTTC. This sequence encodes CASTSGSQETQYF. The rearrangement links TRBV28 to TRBJ2-5; perhaps TRBD2 as D (5 bases). Between the trimmed V and J ends, which lost 9 bases and 1 base, there was a span of 12 bases. The CDR3 loop spans 13 amino acids. Germline loops: CDR1 MDHEN, CDR2 SYDVKM. Full variable domain (remainder filled in from reference TRBV28 and TRBJ2-5): DVKVTQSSRYLVKRTGEKVFLECVQDMDHENMFWYRQDPGLGLRLIYFSYDVKMKEKGDIPEGYSVSREKKERFSLILESASTNQTSMYLCASTSGSQETQYFGPGTRLLVL.

V gene TRBV5-1 combines with J gene TRBJ2-3; TRBD1 matches at 9 bases. The CDR3 runs 16 residues. Germline CDR1 SGHRS, CDR2 YFSETQ. Trimming removed 5 bases from V and 6 bases from J; junction bases left unmatched: 13. Here the CDR3 DNA reads TGCGCCAGCAGTTATATAACCGGGACAGGGAAGGATACGCAGTATTTT. Encoded protein: CASSYITGTGKDTQYF. The variable domain in full, with the rest retrieved from reference TRBV5-1 and TRBJ2-3, is KAGVTQTPRYLIKTRGQQVTLSCSPISGHRSVSWYQQTPGQGLQFLFEYFSETQRNKGNFPGRFSGRQFSNSRSEMNVSTLELGDSALYLCASSYITGTGKDTQYFGPGTRLTVL.

This chain joins TRBV28 and TRBJ2-2; a possible D gene is TRBD1 (6 bases). V lost 7 bases and J lost 0, with 9 bases in between. This CDR3 region has 14 residues. CDR1 is MDHEN and CDR2 is SYDVKM in the germline V gene. CDR3 in amino acids: CASIRQANTGELFF. The CDR3 bases are TGTGCCAGCATCAGACAGGCGAACACCGGGGAGCTGTTTTTT. Using reference TRBV28 and TRBJ2-2 for the parts outside the CDR3, the full variable domain is DVKVTQSSRYLVKRTGEKVFLECVQDMDHENMFWYRQDPGLGLRLIYFSYDVKMKEKGDIPEGYSVSREKKERFSLILESASTNQTSMYLCASIRQANTGELFFGEGSRLTVL.

DNA for the CDR3: TGTGCCAGCAGCTATGGGACAGGGGGTTGGACCGGGGAGCTGTTTTTT. This translates into CASSYGTGGWTGELFF. The chain joins TRBV5-6 to TRBJ2-2; 11 nucleotides match TRBD1. Trimming at V came to 3 bases and at J to 5 bases, leaving 6 bases not matched to a gene. This CDR3 has 16 residues. Germline values: CDR1 SGHDT, CDR2 YYEEEE.

This chain uses TRBV6-6 with TRBJ2-2; no clear D. The V end lost 4 bases, the J end lost 10 bases, and 13 bases lay between the germline ends. CDR3 size: 13 residues. Germline assignment: CDR1 MNHNY and CDR2 SVGAGI (reference sequence). CDR3 region: CASSSQILAELFF. In DNA, the CDR3 is TGTGCCAGCAGTTCCCAGATTTTAGCGGAGCTGTTTTTT.

This clone was detected only once. The rearrangement joins TRBV30 to TRBJ2-3; TRBD2 matches 7 bases. The CDR3 is made up of 14 amino acids. The V and J ends lost 2 bases and 10 bases, in that order; junction bases with no gene match: 12. CDR1 is GTSNPN and CDR2 is SVGIG in the germline V gene (reference sequence). As DNA, the CDR3 is TGTGCCTGGAGTCGCGGGGGTCCCATTGAGGCGCAGTATTTT. Translating it yields CAWSRGGPIEAQYF.

J is TRBJ1-1 and V is TRBV29-1; the D gene is possibly TRBD1 (6 bases). The CDR3 length is 12 residues. Trimming stripped 6 bases from V and 0 bases from J, with 8 bases between. Germline V lookup: CDR1 SQVTM, CDR2 ANQGSEA. The CDR3 loop reads CSVGHLNTEAFF. The CDR3 nucleotides read TGCAGCGTGGGACACTTGAACACTGAAGCTTTCTTT.

The J gene is TRBJ1-6, the V gene TRBV7-9; 8 nucleotides align to TRBD1. From germline, CDR1 is SEHNR and CDR2 FQNEAQ (reference sequence). V trimming: 8 bases; J trimming: 0 bases; junction bases outside the gene matches: 3. This CDR3 has 15 residues. The CDR3 reads CASPQGASYNSPLHF. In DNA form, the CDR3 reads TGTGCCAGCCCCCAGGGGGCCTCCTATAATTCACCCCTCCACTTT.